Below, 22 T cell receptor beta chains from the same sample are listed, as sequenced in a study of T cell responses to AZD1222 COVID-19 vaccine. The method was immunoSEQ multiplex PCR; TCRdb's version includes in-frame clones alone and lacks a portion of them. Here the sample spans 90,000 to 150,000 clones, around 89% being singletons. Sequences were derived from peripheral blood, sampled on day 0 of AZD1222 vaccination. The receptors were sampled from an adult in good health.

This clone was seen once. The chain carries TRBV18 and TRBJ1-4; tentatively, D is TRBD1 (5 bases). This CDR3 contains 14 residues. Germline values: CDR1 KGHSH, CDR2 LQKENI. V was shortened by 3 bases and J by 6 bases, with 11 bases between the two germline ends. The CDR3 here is CASSPGAGDEKLFF. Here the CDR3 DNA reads TGTGCCAGCTCACCCGGGGCCGGGGATGAAAAACTGTTTTTT.

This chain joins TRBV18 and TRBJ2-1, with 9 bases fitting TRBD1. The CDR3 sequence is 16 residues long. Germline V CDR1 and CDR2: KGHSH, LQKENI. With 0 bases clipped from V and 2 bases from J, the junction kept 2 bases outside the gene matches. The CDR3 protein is CASSPPGQGTYNEQFF. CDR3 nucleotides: TGTGCCAGCTCACCACCGGGACAGGGAACCTACAATGAGCAGTTCTTC. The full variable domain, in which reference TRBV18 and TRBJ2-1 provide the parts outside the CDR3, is NAGVMQNPRHLVRRRGQEARLRCSPMKGHSHVYWYRQLPEEGLKFMVYLQKENIIDESGMPKERFSAEFPKEGPSILRIQQVVRGDSAAYFCASSPPGQGTYNEQFFGPGTRLTVL.

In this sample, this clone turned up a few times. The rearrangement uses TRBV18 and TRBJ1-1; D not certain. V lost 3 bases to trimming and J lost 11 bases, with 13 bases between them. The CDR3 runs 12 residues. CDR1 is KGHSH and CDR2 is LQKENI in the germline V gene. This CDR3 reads CASSPPGQAAFF. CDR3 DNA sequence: TGTGCCAGCTCACCTCCTGGGCAGGCCGCTTTCTTT.

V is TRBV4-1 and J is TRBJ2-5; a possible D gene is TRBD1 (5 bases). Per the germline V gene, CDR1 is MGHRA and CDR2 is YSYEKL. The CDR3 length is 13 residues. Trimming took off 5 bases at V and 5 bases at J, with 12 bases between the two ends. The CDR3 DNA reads TGCGCCAGCAGCGCAGACAGTTGGGAGACCCAGTACTTC. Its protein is CASSADSWETQYF.

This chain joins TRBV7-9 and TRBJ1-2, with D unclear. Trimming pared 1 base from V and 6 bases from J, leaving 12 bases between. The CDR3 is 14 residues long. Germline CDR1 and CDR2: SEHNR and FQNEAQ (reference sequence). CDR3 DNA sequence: TGTGCCAGCAGCTTAGAGACGGGTGATGATGGCTACACCTTC. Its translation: CASSLETGDDGYTF.

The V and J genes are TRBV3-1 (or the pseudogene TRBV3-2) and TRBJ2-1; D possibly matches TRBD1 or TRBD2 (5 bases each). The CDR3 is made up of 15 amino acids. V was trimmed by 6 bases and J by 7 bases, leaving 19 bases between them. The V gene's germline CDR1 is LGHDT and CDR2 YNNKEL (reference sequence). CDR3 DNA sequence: TGTGCCAGCAGGGGCTTTCGGGGCGGTTTAAATGAGCAGTTCTTC. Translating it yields CASRGFRGGLNEQFF.

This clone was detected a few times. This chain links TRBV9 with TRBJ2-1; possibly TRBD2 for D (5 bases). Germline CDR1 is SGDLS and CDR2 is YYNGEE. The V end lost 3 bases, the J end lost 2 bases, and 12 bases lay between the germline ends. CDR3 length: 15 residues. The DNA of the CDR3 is TGTGCCAGCAGCGCGGACGGGGTACCCTACAATGAGCAGTTCTTC. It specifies CASSADGVPYNEQFF.

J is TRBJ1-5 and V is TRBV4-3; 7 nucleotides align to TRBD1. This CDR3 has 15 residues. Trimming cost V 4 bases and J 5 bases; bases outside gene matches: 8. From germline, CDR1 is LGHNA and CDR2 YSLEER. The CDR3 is CASSLDDRDHQPQHF. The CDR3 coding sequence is TGCGCCAGCAGCCTTGACGACAGGGATCATCAGCCCCAGCATTTT.

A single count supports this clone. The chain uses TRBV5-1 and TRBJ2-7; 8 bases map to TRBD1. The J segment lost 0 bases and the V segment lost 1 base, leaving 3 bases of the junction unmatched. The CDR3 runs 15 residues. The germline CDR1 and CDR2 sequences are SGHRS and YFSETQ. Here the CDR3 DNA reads TGCGCCAGCAGCTTGACCGGGACAGGCTCCTACGAGCAGTACTTC. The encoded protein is CASSLTGTGSYEQYF.

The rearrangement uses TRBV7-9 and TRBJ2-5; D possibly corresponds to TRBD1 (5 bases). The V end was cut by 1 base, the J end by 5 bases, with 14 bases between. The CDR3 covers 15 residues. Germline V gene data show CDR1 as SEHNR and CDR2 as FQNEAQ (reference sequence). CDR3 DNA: TGTGCCAGCAGCTTAGATGTGGGGCCTATCGAGACCCAGTACTTC. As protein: CASSLDVGPIETQYF. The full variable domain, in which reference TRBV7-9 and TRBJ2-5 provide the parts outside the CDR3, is DTGVSQNPRHKITKRGQNVTFRCDPISEHNRLYWYRQTLGQGPEFLTYFQNEAQLEKSRLLSDRFSAERPKGSFSTLEIQRTEQGDSAMYLCASSLDVGPIETQYFGPGTRLLVL.

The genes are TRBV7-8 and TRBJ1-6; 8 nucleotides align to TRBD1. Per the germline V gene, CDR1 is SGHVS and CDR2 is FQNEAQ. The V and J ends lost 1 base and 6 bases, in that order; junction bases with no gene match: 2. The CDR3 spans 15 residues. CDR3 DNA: TGTGCCAGCAGCTTAGTCGACAGGGGTAATTCACCCCTCCACTTT. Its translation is CASSLVDRGNSPLHF. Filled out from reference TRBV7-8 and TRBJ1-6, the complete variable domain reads GAGVSQSPRYKVAKRGQDVALRCDPISGHVSLFWYQQALGQGPEFLTYFQNEAQLDKSGLPSDRFFAERPEGSVSTLKIQRTQQEDSAVYLCASSLVDRGNSPLHFGNGTRLTVT.

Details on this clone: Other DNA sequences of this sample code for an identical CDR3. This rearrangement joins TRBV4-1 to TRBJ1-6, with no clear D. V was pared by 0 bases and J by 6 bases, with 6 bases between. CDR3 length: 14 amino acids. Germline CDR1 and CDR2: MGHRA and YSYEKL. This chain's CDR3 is CASSQESGNSPLHF. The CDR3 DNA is TGCGCCAGCAGCCAAGAGTCCGGTAATTCACCCCTCCACTTT.

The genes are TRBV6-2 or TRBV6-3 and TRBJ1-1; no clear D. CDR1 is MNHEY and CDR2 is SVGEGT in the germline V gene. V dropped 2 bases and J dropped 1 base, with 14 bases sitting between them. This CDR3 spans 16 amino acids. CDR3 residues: CASSYEIGMRNTEAFF. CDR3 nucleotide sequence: TGTGCCAGCAGTTACGAGATTGGCATGCGGAACACTGAAGCTTTCTTT.

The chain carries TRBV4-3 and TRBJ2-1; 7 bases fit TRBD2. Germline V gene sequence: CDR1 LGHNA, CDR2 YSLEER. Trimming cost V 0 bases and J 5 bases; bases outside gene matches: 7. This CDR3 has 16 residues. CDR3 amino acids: CASSQEEWRGNNEQFF. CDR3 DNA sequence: TGCGCCAGCAGCCAAGAGGAATGGCGGGGGAACAATGAGCAGTTCTTC.

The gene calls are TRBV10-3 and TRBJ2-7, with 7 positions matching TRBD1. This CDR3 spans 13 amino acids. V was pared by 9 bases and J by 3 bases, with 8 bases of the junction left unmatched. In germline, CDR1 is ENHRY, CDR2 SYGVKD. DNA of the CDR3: TGTGCCATAGCCGGGACAGTGATCTACGAGCAGTACTTC. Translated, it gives CAIAGTVIYEQYF.

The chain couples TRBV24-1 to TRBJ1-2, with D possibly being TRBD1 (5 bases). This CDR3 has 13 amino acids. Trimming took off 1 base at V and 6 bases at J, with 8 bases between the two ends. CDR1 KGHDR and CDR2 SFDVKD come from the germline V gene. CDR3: CATSDFKGNGYTF. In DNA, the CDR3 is TGTGCCACCAGTGATTTCAAGGGGAATGGCTACACCTTC.

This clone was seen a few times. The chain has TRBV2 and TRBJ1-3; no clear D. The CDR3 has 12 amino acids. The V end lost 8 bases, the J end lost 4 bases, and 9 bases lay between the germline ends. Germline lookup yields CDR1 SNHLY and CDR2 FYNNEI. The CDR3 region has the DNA TGTGCCAGCGTGACCCCCGGAAACACCATATATTTT. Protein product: CASVTPGNTIYF.

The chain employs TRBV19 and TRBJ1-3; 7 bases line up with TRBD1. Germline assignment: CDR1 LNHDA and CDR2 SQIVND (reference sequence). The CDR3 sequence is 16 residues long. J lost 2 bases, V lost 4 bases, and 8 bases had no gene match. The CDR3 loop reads CASSRDTGVAGNTIYF. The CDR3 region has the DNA TGTGCCAGTAGTAGAGACACAGGGGTGGCTGGAAACACCATATATTTT.

This CDR3 is CASSQDTPGLKLFF. CDR3 in DNA: TGCGCCAGCAGCCAAGATACACCCGGGTTAAAACTGTTTTTT. The chain joins TRBV4-3 to TRBJ1-4; D gene unclear. V lost 0 bases and J lost 10, with 12 bases in between. Germline values: CDR1 LGHNA, CDR2 YSLEER. The CDR3 totals 14 residues.

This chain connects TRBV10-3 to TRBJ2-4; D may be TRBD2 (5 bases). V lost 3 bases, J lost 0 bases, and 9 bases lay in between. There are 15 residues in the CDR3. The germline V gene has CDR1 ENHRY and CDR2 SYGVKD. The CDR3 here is CAISEKAVAKNIQYF. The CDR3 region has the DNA TGTGCCATCAGTGAAAAAGCGGTAGCCAAAAACATTCAGTACTTC.

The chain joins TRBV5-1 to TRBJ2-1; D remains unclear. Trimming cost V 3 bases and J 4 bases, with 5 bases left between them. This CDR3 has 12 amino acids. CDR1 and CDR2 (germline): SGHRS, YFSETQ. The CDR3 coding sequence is TGCGCCAGCAGCTATCTATACAATGAGCAGTTCTTC. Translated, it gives CASSYLYNEQFF.

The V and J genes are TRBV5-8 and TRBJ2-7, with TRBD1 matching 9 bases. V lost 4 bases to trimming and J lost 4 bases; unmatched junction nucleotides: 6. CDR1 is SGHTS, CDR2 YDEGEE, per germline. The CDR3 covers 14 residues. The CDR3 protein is CASSTGQGNYEQYF. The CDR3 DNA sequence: TGTGCCAGCAGCACCGGACAGGGGAATTACGAGCAGTACTTC.